Sequencing of this TCR beta chain was carried out in a study of CD8+ T cells in alopecia areata. For the study at large: Severity was scored as percentage of affected scalp area in treated patients.

RNA extraction was followed by reverse transcription into cDNA, which acted as the sequencing template. The repertoire was sequenced with immunoSEQ multiplex PCR; TCRdb's copy has only in-frame clones and lacks some. The sample lists fewer than 110,000 clones, roughly three fifths occurring once. The study's findings and limits: Among the top 100, expanded CD8+ clones were significantly decreased by tofacitinib, as was scalp clonality. Many expanded lesional clones persisted in scalp and blood during tofacitinib treatment.

A remark on this clone: Its antigen is currently unknown.

Treatment defined: oral pan-JAK inhibitor, 5-10 mg twice daily. Sorting of PBMCs yielded the CD4+ and CD8+ T cells. CDR1 GTSNPN and CDR2 SVGIG come from the germline V gene (reference sequence). Between the trimmed V and J ends, which lost 1 base and 5 bases, there was a span of 3 bases. The CDR3 is 11 amino acids. The sample in question was CD8+ T cells sorted from blood, obtained at approximately week 60, from a patient treated with tofacitinib. The chain joins TRBV30 to TRBJ2-1; D ambiguous. This sequence originates from a human donor with alopecia areata. CDR3: CAWSDNNEQFF. The CDR3, as DNA: TGTGCCTGGAGTGATAACAATGAGCAGTTCTTC.